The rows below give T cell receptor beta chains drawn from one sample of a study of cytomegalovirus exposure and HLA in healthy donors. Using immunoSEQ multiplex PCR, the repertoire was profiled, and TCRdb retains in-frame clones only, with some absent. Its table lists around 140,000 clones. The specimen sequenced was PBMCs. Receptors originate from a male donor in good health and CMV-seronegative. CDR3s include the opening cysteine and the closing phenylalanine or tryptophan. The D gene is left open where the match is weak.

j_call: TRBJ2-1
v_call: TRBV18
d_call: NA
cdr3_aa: CASSPPRGGQFF
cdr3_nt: TGTGCCAGCTCACCACCGAGGGGGGGGCAGTTCTTC

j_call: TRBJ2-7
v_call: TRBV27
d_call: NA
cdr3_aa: CASSLSIPGSTYEQYF
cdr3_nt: TGTGCCAGCAGTTTATCTATTCCAGGTTCTACCTACGAGCAGTACTTC

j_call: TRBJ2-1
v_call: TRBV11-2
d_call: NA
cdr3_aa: CASSQNTGSRNEQFF
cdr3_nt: TGTGCCAGCAGCCAGAATACCGGGAGCAGAAATGAGCAGTTCTTC

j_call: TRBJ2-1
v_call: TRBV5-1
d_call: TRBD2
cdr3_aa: CASSLGLAGVYNEQFF
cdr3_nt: TGCGCCAGCAGCCTCGGACTAGCGGGAGTGTACAATGAGCAGTTCTTC

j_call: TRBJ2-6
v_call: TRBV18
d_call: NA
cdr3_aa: CASSPSGVGANVLTF
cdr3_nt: TGTGCCAGCTCACCATCAGGGGTTGGGGCCAACGTCCTGACTTTC

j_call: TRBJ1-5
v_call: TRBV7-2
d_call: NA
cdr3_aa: CASRRQDNQPQHF
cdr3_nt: TGTGCCAGCAGGAGACAGGACAATCAGCCCCAGCATTTT

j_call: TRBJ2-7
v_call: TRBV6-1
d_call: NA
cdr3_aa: CTLLLTDSYEQYF
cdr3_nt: TGTACCCTTCTATTGACTGACTCCTACGAGCAGTACTTC

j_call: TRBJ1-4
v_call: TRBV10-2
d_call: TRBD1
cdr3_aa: CASFDRVDEKLFF
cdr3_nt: TGCGCCAGCTTTGACAGGGTGGATGAAAAACTGTTTTTT

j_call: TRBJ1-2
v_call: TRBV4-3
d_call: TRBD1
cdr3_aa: CASSQVGQGGGYTF
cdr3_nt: TGCGCCAGCAGCCAAGTCGGGCAGGGGGGTGGCTACACCTTC

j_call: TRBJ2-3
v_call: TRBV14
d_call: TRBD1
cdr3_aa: CASSQDVTGGYTDTQYF
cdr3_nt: TGTGCCAGCAGCCAAGATGTAACAGGGGGGTACACAGATACGCAGTATTTT

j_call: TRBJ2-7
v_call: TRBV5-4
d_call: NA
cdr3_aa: CASSPGERSSYEQYF
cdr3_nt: TGTGCCAGCAGCCCCGGGGAGCGGAGCTCCTACGAGCAGTACTTC

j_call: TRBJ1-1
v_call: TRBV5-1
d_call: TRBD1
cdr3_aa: CASSLGGDRVFGTEAFF
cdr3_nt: TGCGCCAGCAGCTTGGGTGGGGACAGGGTTTTTGGCACTGAAGCTTTCTTT

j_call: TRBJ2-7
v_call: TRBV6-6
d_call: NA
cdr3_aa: CASSSRGYEQYF
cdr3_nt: TGTGCCAGCAGCTCCCGGGGTTACGAGCAGTACTTC

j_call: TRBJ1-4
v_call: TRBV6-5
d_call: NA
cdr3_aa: CASSPQDSTNEKLFF
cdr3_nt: TGTGCCAGCAGCCCACAGGATTCAACTAATGAAAAACTGTTTTTT

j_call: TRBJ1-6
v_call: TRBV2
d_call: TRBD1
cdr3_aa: CASSQGDRGYPPLHF
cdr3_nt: TGTGCCAGCAGCCAGGGGGACAGGGGTTATCCACCCCTCCACTTT

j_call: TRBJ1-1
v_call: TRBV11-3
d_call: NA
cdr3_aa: CASSLEHGLTEAFF
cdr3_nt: TGTGCCAGCAGCTTAGAGCACGGTCTCACTGAAGCTTTCTTT

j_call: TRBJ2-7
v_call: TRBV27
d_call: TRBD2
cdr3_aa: CASRKSKGGSSGYEQYF
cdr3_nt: TGTGCCAGCAGGAAATCTAAGGGCGGGAGTTCCGGGTACGAGCAGTACTTC

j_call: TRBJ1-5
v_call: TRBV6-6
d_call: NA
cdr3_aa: CASSSAGGVGNQPQHF
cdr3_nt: TGTGCCAGCAGTTCCGCCGGGGGGGTAGGCAATCAGCCCCAGCATTTT

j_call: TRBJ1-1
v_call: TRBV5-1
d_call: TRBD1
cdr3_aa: CASSSRDRETEAFF
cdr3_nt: TGCGCCAGCAGCTCAAGGGACAGGGAGACTGAAGCTTTCTTT

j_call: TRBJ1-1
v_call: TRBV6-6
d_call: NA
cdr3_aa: CASSYPATPGTEAFF
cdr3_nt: TGTGCCAGCAGTTATCCCGCGACGCCGGGTACTGAAGCTTTCTTT

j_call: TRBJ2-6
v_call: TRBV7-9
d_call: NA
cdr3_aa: CAAPRVSPGANVLTF
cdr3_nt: TGTGCCGCGCCGAGGGTTTCGCCTGGGGCCAACGTCCTGACTTTC

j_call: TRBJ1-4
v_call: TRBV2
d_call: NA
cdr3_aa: CASSDEQRTNEKLFF
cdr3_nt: TGTGCCAGCAGTGATGAACAGAGAACTAATGAAAAACTGTTTTTT

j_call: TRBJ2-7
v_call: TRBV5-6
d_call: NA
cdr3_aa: CASSLVRGTWDEQYF
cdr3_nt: TGTGCCAGCAGCTTGGTCCGAGGGACTTGGGACGAGCAGTACTTC

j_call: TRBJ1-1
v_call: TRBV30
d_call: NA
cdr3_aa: CAWSGTGTPNTEAFF
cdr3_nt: TGTGCCTGGAGTGGCACCGGGACACCGAACACTGAAGCTTTCTTT

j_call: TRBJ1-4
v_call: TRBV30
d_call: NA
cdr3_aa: CAWSVTPNGEKLFF
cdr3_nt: TGTGCCTGGAGTGTAACCCCGAATGGCGAAAAACTGTTTTTT

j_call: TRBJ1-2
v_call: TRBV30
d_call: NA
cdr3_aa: CAWSAGGYTF
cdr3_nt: TGTGCCTGGAGTGCAGGTGGCTACACCTTC

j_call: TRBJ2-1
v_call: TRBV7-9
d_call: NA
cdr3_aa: CASSLAVPRGNEQFF
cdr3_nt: TGTGCCAGCAGCTTAGCGGTACCCAGGGGAAATGAGCAGTTCTTC

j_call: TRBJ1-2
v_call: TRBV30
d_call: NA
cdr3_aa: CAARRFPGGGNYGYTF
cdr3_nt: TGTGCCGCTCGTAGGTTCCCCGGGGGGGGGAACTATGGCTACACCTTC

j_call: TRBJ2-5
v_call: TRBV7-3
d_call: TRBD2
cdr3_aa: CASSLGVAGGPETQYF
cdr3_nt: TGTGCCAGCAGCTTAGGCGTAGCGGGGGGCCCAGAGACCCAGTACTTC

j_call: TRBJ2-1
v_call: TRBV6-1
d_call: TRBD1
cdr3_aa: CASSGRGQGAYNEQFF
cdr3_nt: TGTGCCAGCAGTGGACGAGGCCAGGGGGCTTACAATGAGCAGTTCTTC

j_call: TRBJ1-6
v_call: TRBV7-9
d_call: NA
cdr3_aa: CASSLGTGVNSPLHF
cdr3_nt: TGTGCCAGCAGCCTTGGGACGGGGGTGAATTCACCCCTCCACTTT

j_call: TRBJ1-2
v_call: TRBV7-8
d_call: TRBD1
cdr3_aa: CASSSTGSVDYGYTF
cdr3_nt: TGTGCCAGCAGCTCGACAGGGTCGGTGGACTATGGCTACACCTTC

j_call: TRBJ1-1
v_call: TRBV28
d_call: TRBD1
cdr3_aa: CASSLSLPGGTEAFF
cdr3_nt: TGTGCCAGCAGTTTATCCCTCCCAGGGGGAACTGAAGCTTTCTTT

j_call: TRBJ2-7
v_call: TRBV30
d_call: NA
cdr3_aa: CAWSIELFLGQASYEQYF
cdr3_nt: TGTGCCTGGAGTATAGAACTCTTCCTGGGACAAGCCTCCTACGAGCAGTACTTC